One and the same sample provided the 16 T cell receptor beta chains below, sequenced in a study of cytomegalovirus exposure and HLA in healthy donors. 60 Vbeta and 13 Jbeta primers were used in PCR. The table came from immunoSEQ multiplex PCR; TCRdb's copy has only in-frame clones and leaves some out. The profile covers roughly 110,000 clones, with around 76% appearing a single time and around 5.8% taken by the ten largest. The sample consisted of PBMCs. Receptor source: a woman in her forties or fifties in good health and CMV-seropositive.

The chain is built from TRBV9 and TRBJ2-1, with 7 bases fitting TRBD2. In germline, CDR1 is SGDLS, CDR2 YYNGEE. J lost 8 bases, V lost 5 bases, and 7 bases had no gene match. The CDR3 length is 13 residues. The CDR3 nucleotides read TGTGCCAGCAGGGGGGGGACTACCTATGAGCAGTTCTTC. Its protein product is CASRGGTTYEQFF.

This clone appeared once. CDR3 in amino acids: CASTTYLRQGGNTEAFF. The CDR3 DNA reads as TGTGCCAGCACCACTTATCTTAGACAGGGGGGAAACACTGAAGCTTTCTTT. The gene calls are TRBV7-9 and TRBJ1-1; 9 positions match TRBD1. In germline, CDR1 is SEHNR, CDR2 FQNEAQ (reference sequence). The junction had 14 bases not matched to a gene; V was cut back by 7 bases and J by 2 bases. The CDR3 has 17 residues.

The chain recombines TRBV7-6 with TRBJ1-6; D not resolved. This CDR3 region has 16 residues. CDR1 is SGHVS, CDR2 FNYEAQ, per germline. V gave up 4 bases and J gave up 8 bases, with 18 bases separating them. This chain's CDR3 is CASSSAPPGSYSPLHF. The CDR3 bases are TGTGCCAGCAGCTCCGCCCCCCCCGGGTCTTATTCACCCCTCCACTTT.

J is TRBJ2-1 and V is TRBV9; 9 positions match TRBD2. V shed 0 bases, J shed 7 bases, and the junction held 11 bases outside the gene matches. Germline CDR1 SGDLS, CDR2 YYNGEE. The CDR3 contains 17 residues. In DNA form, the CDR3 reads TGTGCCAGCAGCGTAGCACAGCGGGGGGACCGGAGGAATGAGCAGTTCTTC. This gives the protein CASSVAQRGDRRNEQFF.

This sequence joins TRBV30 and TRBJ1-3; maybe TRBD1 (5 bases). The CDR3 extends over 14 amino acids. Looked up from germline, CDR1 is GTSNPN and CDR2 is SVGIG (reference sequence). The V and J ends lost 2 bases and 4 bases respectively, with 12 bases between them. CDR3 region: CAWSTSGQGNTIYF. The CDR3 DNA is TGTGCCTGGAGTACCTCAGGACAAGGAAACACCATATATTTT.

The V and J genes are TRBV19 and TRBJ1-2, with 7 positions matching TRBD1. The junction had 13 bases not matched to a gene; V was cut back by 7 bases and J by 5 bases. CDR1 LNHDA and CDR2 SQIVND come from the germline V gene (reference sequence). The CDR3 has 15 amino acids. The CDR3 is CASTDRDRYRYGYTF. The CDR3, as DNA: TGTGCCAGTACCGATCGGGACAGATATCGATATGGCTACACCTTC.

The chain carries TRBV10-3 and TRBJ1-5; 10 nucleotides align to TRBD1. This CDR3 spans 18 amino acids. Germline V lookup: CDR1 ENHRY, CDR2 SYGVKD. Germline trimming cut 0 bases from V and 1 base from J; bases unmatched to any gene: 6. The CDR3 DNA is TGTGCCATCAGTGAGTCCAGACAGGGGGCTGGAAGCAATCAGCCCCAGCATTTT. Protein: CAISESRQGAGSNQPQHF.

The chain employs TRBV19 and TRBJ1-6; D gene unclear. Germline V gene lookup returns CDR1 LNHDA and CDR2 SQIVND (reference sequence). The CDR3 is 14 residues long. V gave up 6 bases and J gave up 8 bases, with 14 bases separating them. CDR3 nucleotide sequence: TGTGCCAGTAGGATCCCCCGATCGGATTCACCCCTCCACTTT. It yields the protein CASRIPRSDSPLHF.

The chain recombines TRBV7-9 with TRBJ1-6; 8 bases match TRBD1. Trimming at V came to 4 bases and at J to 10 bases, leaving 6 bases not matched to a gene. CDR1 and CDR2 from the germline V gene are SEHNR and FQNEAQ (reference sequence). CDR3 size: 14 residues. CDR3 loop: CASSSDRGWSPLHF. CDR3 sequence (DNA): TGTGCCAGCAGCTCAGACAGGGGTTGGTCACCCCTCCACTTT.

This rearrangement joins TRBV14 to TRBJ1-1, with a tentative D call TRBD1 (6 bases). This CDR3 has 13 amino acids. In germline, CDR1 is SGHDN, CDR2 FVKESK. Trimming cost V 0 bases and J 10 bases, with 12 bases left between them. CDR3 region: CASSQDYGGAAFF. The CDR3, as DNA: TGTGCCAGCAGCCAAGATTACGGGGGGGCAGCTTTCTTT.

V usage is TRBV5-1 and J usage is TRBJ2-7; D is perhaps TRBD2 (5 bases). Deletions cut 5 bases from V and 2 bases from J, with 5 bases between. This CDR3 region has 11 residues. The V gene's germline CDR1 is SGHRS and CDR2 YFSETQ. CDR3 region: CASRRAYEQYF. The DNA of the CDR3 is TGCGCCAGCAGGCGGGCCTACGAGCAGTACTTC.

The rearrangement joins TRBV5-1 to TRBJ1-1; D remains ambiguous. Germline CDR1 reads SGHRS; CDR2 reads YFSETQ. Trimming shortened V by 3 bases and J by 1 base, and 16 bases separated the two germline ends. This CDR3 spans 16 amino acids. The CDR3 loop reads CASSSLVAGKNTEAFF. The DNA for the CDR3 is TGCGCCAGCAGCTCGCTAGTGGCCGGAAAGAACACTGAAGCTTTCTTT.

J is TRBJ1-5 and V is TRBV10-3; D is possibly TRBD1 (5 bases). Trimming pared 0 bases from V and 1 base from J, leaving 10 bases between. Germline assignment: CDR1 ENHRY and CDR2 SYGVKD. The CDR3 contains 16 residues. The CDR3 reads CAISESGGASNQPQHF. Written as DNA, the CDR3 is TGTGCCATCAGTGAGTCCGGAGGGGCAAGCAATCAGCCCCAGCATTTT.

The chain links TRBV4-1 to TRBJ2-1; 7 bases match TRBD1. The J segment lost 0 bases and the V segment lost 1 base, leaving 3 bases of the junction unmatched. There are 16 residues in the CDR3. Germline CDR1 is MGHRA and CDR2 is YSYEKL. The CDR3 sequence is CASSQVDRVSYNEQFF. CDR3 coding DNA: TGCGCCAGCAGCCAAGTTGACAGGGTCTCCTACAATGAGCAGTTCTTC.

The V call is TRBV18, the J call TRBJ1-6; a weak D match, TRBD1 (6 bases). The CDR3 runs to 14 residues. Trimming stripped 6 bases from V and 7 bases from J, with 13 bases between. Germline V gene sequence: CDR1 KGHSH, CDR2 LQKENI. The CDR3 bases are TGTGCCAGCTCTCCGACAGGTCTAAATTCACCCCTCCACTTT. This gives the protein CASSPTGLNSPLHF.

In the case of this clone: One junction end does not reproduce the germline sequence, and a read error may be involved. The CDR3 nucleotides are TGTGCTAGCAGCCCCCGGGACTTTCAGAGGGACCCCTACAATGAGCAGTTCTTC. Translation gives CASSPRDFQRDPYNEQFF. The rearrangement links TRBV7-7 to TRBJ2-1, with TRBD2 as a possible D gene (6 bases). The CDR3 totals 18 residues. Germline loops: CDR1 SSHAT, CDR2 FNYEAQ (reference sequence).